The 4 T cell receptor beta chains listed next were all sequenced from one sample in a study of beta chain features in type 1 diabetes. Isolated RNA was reverse transcribed in full, so expressed TCRB transcripts were sequenced. Measured with immunoSEQ multiplex PCR; TCRdb has only the in-frame clones, and not every one. The table shows 850,000 to 900,000 clones, with roughly a sixth occurring only once. Sequencing was done on a sample of naive CD4+ T cells from blood. The source is a woman in her late teens or twenties in good health.

The rearrangement links TRBV7-9 to TRBJ2-5; 12 positions agree with TRBD2. CDR3 length: 17 amino acids. CDR1 SEHNR and CDR2 FQNEAQ come from the germline V gene (reference sequence). Unmatched junction bases numbered 7, after V lost 2 bases and J lost 3 bases. CDR3 amino acids: CASSLSYGLAGKETQYF. For the CDR3, the DNA is TGTGCCAGCAGCTTATCCTACGGACTAGCGGGAAAAGAGACCCAGTACTTC. Drawing the rest from reference TRBV7-9 and TRBJ2-5, the complete variable domain is DTGVSQNPRHKITKRGQNVTFRCDPISEHNRLYWYRQTLGQGPEFLTYFQNEAQLEKSRLLSDRFSAERPKGSFSTLEIQRTEQGDSAMYLCASSLSYGLAGKETQYFGPGTRLLVL.

The rearrangement joins TRBV11-2 to TRBJ2-5, with 9 bases fitting TRBD2. The CDR3 sequence is 16 residues long. The junction had 9 bases not matched to a gene; V was cut back by 5 bases and J by 2 bases. From germline, CDR1 is SGHAT and CDR2 FQNNGV. DNA of the CDR3: TGTGCCAGCAGCCAAGTCGGGAGCGGGAGGCAAGAGACCCAGTACTTC. This sequence encodes CASSQVGSGRQETQYF. The variable domain in full, completed from reference TRBV11-2 and TRBJ2-5, reads EAGVAQSPRYKIIEKRQSVAFWCNPISGHATLYWYQQILGQGPKLLIQFQNNGVVDDSQLPKDRFSAERLKGVDSTLKIQPAKLEDSAVYLCASSQVGSGRQETQYFGPGTRLLVL.

This clone was detected only a few times. The chain has TRBV28 and TRBJ2-4; D might be TRBD1 (6 bases). The CDR3 contains 15 residues. V dropped 6 bases and J dropped 2 bases, with 14 bases sitting between them. Germline V gene data show CDR1 as MDHEN and CDR2 as SYDVKM. The CDR3 DNA sequence: TGTGCCAGCAGCCCCTACAGGGATCCCAAAAACATTCAGTACTTC. Its protein product is CASSPYRDPKNIQYF.

In this sample, this clone turned up a few times. The chain combines TRBV7-2 with TRBJ2-2; D not resolved. The CDR3 runs 12 residues. The ends were cut back, 1 base at V and 9 bases at J, with 6 bases in the middle. CDR1 SGHTA and CDR2 FQGNSA come from the germline V gene. The CDR3 here is CASSLVARELFF. The CDR3 nucleotides are TGTGCCAGCAGCTTAGTTGCCCGGGAGCTGTTTTTT.